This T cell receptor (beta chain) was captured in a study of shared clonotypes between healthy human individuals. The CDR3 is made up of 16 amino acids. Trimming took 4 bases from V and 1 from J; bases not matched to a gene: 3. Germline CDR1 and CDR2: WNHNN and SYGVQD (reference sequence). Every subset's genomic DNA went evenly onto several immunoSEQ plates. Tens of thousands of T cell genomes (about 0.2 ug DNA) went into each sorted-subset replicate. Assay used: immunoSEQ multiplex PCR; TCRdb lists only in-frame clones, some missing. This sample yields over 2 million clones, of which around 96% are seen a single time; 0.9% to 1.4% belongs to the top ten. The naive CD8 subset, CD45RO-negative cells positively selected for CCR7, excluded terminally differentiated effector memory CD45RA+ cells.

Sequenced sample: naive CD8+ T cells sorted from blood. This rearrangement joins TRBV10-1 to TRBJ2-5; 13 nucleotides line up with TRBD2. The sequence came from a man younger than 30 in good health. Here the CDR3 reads CASSAGLAGFQETQYF. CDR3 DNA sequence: TGCGCCAGCAGTGCGGGACTAGCGGGGTTCCAAGAGACCCAGTACTTC.